The rows below give T cell receptor beta chains drawn from one sample of a study of cytomegalovirus exposure and HLA in healthy donors. Libraries were prepared by immunoSEQ multiplex PCR; TCRdb keeps only in-frame clonotypes and omits some of them. The sample lists about 110,000 clones, roughly four fifths occurring once. Sequencing input: PBMCs. The receptor source for this set is a man in his fifties or sixties in good health and CMV-seronegative. Each CDR3 is given with its conserved first and last residue. Each record gives: V gene, D gene, clone size, J gene, CDR3 protein, CDR3 DNA. A D gene is named only where the DNA matches it firmly. The size entry is marked missing in some rows and otherwise reads once, few, many or a size class.

V: TRBV7-2
D: TRBD1
size: -
J: TRBJ1-3
CDR3: CASSSQGARGNTIYF
DNA: TGTGCCAGCAGCTCACAGGGGGCGCGAGGAAACACCATATATTTT

V: TRBV18
D: TRBD1
size: -
J: TRBJ1-2
CDR3: CASSPGQLANYGYTF
DNA: TGTGCCAGCTCACCGGGACAGCTTGCTAACTATGGCTACACCTTC

V: TRBV7-3
D: -
size: -
J: TRBJ1-2
CDR3: CASSLNGGYGYTF
DNA: TGTGCCAGCAGCCTTAACGGGGGTTATGGCTACACCTTC

V: TRBV2
D: -
size: -
J: TRBJ1-6
CDR3: CASGEGPHDSPLHF
DNA: TGTGCCAGTGGGGAGGGGCCCCATGATTCACCCCTCCACTTT

V: TRBV11-2
D: -
size: -
J: TRBJ2-7
CDR3: CASSLGGRAYEQYF
DNA: TGTGCCAGCAGCTTAGGGGGCAGGGCCTACGAGCAGTACTTC

V: TRBV4-1
D: TRBD1
size: -
J: TRBJ2-7
CDR3: CASSPGQGPRYEQYF
DNA: TGCGCCAGCAGTCCAGGACAGGGACCTCGCTACGAGCAGTACTTC

V: TRBV2
D: -
size: -
J: TRBJ1-2
CDR3: CASSVPDSVKGYTF
DNA: TGTGCCAGCAGCGTACCGGACAGTGTAAAAGGCTACACCTTC

V: TRBV29-1
D: TRBD1
size: -
J: TRBJ1-1
CDR3: CSVERDRERAFF
DNA: TGCAGCGTTGAAAGGGACAGAGAGAGGGCTTTCTTT

V: TRBV5-1
D: -
size: -
J: TRBJ1-3
CDR3: CASSLSGGPGSGNTIYF
DNA: TGCGCCAGCAGCTTGAGCGGGGGCCCGGGGTCTGGAAACACCATATATTTT

V: TRBV10-3
D: -
size: few
J: TRBJ1-1
CDR3: CAISLQGMNTEAFF
DNA: TGTGCCATCAGCCTCCAGGGGATGAACACTGAAGCTTTCTTT

V: TRBV5-4
D: TRBD1
size: -
J: TRBJ2-4
CDR3: CASSTGTGQAKNIQYF
DNA: TGTGCCAGCAGCACCGGGACAGGGCAAGCCAAAAACATTCAGTACTTC

V: TRBV6-5
D: -
size: -
J: TRBJ2-3
CDR3: CASRTRGAGSDTQYF
DNA: TGTGCCAGCAGAACCCGGGGGGCCGGGTCAGATACGCAGTATTTT

V: TRBV30
D: -
size: once
J: TRBJ1-4
CDR3: CAWSTGINEKLFF
DNA: TGTGCCTGGAGTACAGGGATTAATGAAAAACTGTTTTTT

V: TRBV6-6
D: -
size: -
J: TRBJ2-5
CDR3: CASSYYKETQYF
DNA: TGTGCCAGCAGTTACTATAAAGAGACCCAGTACTTC

V: TRBV14
D: TRBD1
size: -
J: TRBJ1-2
CDR3: CASSQRDRGGYGYTF
DNA: TGTGCCAGCAGCCAGAGGGACAGGGGAGGATATGGCTACACCTTC

V: TRBV5-1
D: TRBD2
size: -
J: TRBJ2-1
CDR3: CASSHGLAGASYNEQFF
DNA: TGCGCCAGCAGCCACGGACTAGCGGGGGCCTCCTACAATGAGCAGTTCTTC

V: TRBV19
D: TRBD2
size: -
J: TRBJ2-1
CDR3: CASSRAGGPGNEQFF
DNA: TGTGCCAGTAGTAGAGCGGGGGGACCGGGCAATGAGCAGTTCTTC

V: TRBV7-2
D: -
size: -
J: TRBJ1-1
CDR3: CASSLLQGLEAFF
DNA: TGTGCCAGCAGCTTATTACAGGGTCTTGAAGCTTTCTTT

V: TRBV27
D: -
size: -
J: TRBJ2-5
CDR3: CASSFLSGGGASPETQYF
DNA: TGTGCCAGCAGTTTCCTCAGCGGTGGGGGGGCCTCTCCAGAGACCCAGTACTTC

V: TRBV4-3
D: -
size: -
J: TRBJ2-3
CDR3: CASSQDHPGAGRSDTQYF
DNA: TGCGCCAGCAGCCAAGACCACCCAGGGGCAGGCAGGTCAGATACGCAGTATTTT

V: TRBV2
D: -
size: -
J: TRBJ1-2
CDR3: CASRGGGFGGYTF
DNA: TGTGCCAGCAGAGGCGGGGGGTTCGGAGGCTACACCTTC

V: TRBV6-5
D: -
size: -
J: TRBJ1-6
CDR3: CASSLNRGEGSPLHF
DNA: TGTGCCAGCAGCTTGAATAGGGGGGAGGGGTCACCCCTCCACTTT

V: TRBV27
D: -
size: -
J: TRBJ2-1
CDR3: CASSLWGLGDNEQFF
DNA: TGTGCCAGCAGTTTATGGGGGCTTGGGGACAATGAGCAGTTCTTC

V: TRBV9
D: TRBD2
size: -
J: TRBJ2-1
CDR3: CASSKETSGVYNEQFF
DNA: TGTGCCAGCAGCAAAGAGACTAGCGGGGTTTACAATGAGCAGTTCTTC

V: TRBV7-9
D: TRBD1
size: -
J: TRBJ2-5
CDR3: CASSEGALRETQYF
DNA: TGTGCCAGCAGCGAGGGGGCGTTGAGAGAGACCCAGTACTTC

V: TRBV7-6
D: -
size: -
J: TRBJ1-3
CDR3: CASSPDRSSGNTIYF
DNA: TGTGCCAGCAGCCCGGACAGAAGCTCTGGAAACACCATATATTTT

V: TRBV9
D: -
size: few
J: TRBJ1-3
CDR3: CASSAGGGSGNTIYF
DNA: TGTGCCAGCAGCGCTGGGGGGGGCTCTGGAAACACCATATATTTT

V: TRBV30
D: TRBD2
size: few
J: TRBJ2-7
CDR3: CAWSRWGEGLSSYEQYF
DNA: TGTGCCTGGAGCCGGTGGGGGGAGGGCCTGAGCTCCTACGAGCAGTACTTC

V: TRBV5-6
D: TRBD1
size: -
J: TRBJ2-7
CDR3: CASGTGESLYEQYF
DNA: TGTGCCAGCGGGACAGGGGAAAGTCTCTACGAGCAGTACTTC

V: TRBV11-2
D: TRBD2
size: once
J: TRBJ2-5
CDR3: CASSLDERGVGQETQYF
DNA: TGTGCCAGCAGCTTAGATGAGCGGGGGGTAGGACAAGAGACCCAGTACTTC

V: TRBV7-2
D: TRBD2
size: once
J: TRBJ2-1
CDR3: CASSSPSGGASYNEQFF
DNA: TGTGCCAGCAGCTCACCCAGCGGGGGGGCTTCCTACAATGAGCAGTTCTTC

V: TRBV4-1
D: -
size: -
J: TRBJ2-3
CDR3: CASSQDQVSWRDEDTQYF
DNA: TGCGCCAGCAGCCAAGATCAGGTCTCTTGGAGGGATGAAGATACGCAGTATTTT

V: TRBV4-3
D: -
size: -
J: TRBJ1-2
CDR3: CASSQDREDGYTF
DNA: TGCGCCAGCAGCCAAGATCGGGAGGATGGCTACACCTTC

V: TRBV7-9
D: TRBD1
size: -
J: TRBJ1-2
CDR3: CASSPTQTGTAKYGYTF
DNA: TGTGCCAGCAGCCCTACCCAGACTGGGACAGCTAAATATGGCTACACCTTC

V: TRBV5-6
D: -
size: -
J: TRBJ1-2
CDR3: CASSLLGGPSYGYTF
DNA: TGTGCCAGCAGCTTGTTGGGGGGACCCAGCTATGGCTACACCTTC

V: TRBV5-1
D: -
size: few
J: TRBJ1-4
CDR3: CASSISGEPGEKLFF
DNA: TGCGCCAGCAGCATAAGTGGGGAGCCCGGAGAAAAACTGTTTTTT

V: TRBV28
D: -
size: -
J: TRBJ1-2
CDR3: CASSHSGYGYTF
DNA: TGTGCCAGCAGTCACTCAGGGTATGGCTACACCTTC

V: TRBV9
D: TRBD1
size: -
J: TRBJ1-1
CDR3: CASSEGQATNTEAFF
DNA: TGTGCCAGCAGCGAGGGACAGGCCACGAACACTGAAGCTTTCTTT

V: TRBV10-3
D: -
size: few
J: TRBJ2-1
CDR3: CAISAQGNEQFF
DNA: TGTGCCATCAGTGCACAGGGAAATGAGCAGTTCTTC

V: TRBV7-9
D: TRBD1
size: -
J: TRBJ2-2
CDR3: CASSLANSGGDTGELFF
DNA: TGTGCCAGCAGCTTAGCGAATTCAGGGGGAGACACCGGGGAGCTGTTTTTT

V: TRBV7-2
D: TRBD2
size: -
J: TRBJ2-3
CDR3: CASSLEGLAPTDTQYF
DNA: TGTGCCAGCAGCTTAGAGGGACTAGCCCCCACAGATACGCAGTATTTT

V: TRBV6-5
D: -
size: -
J: TRBJ2-5
CDR3: CASGLGHPSETQYF
DNA: TGTGCCAGCGGTTTGGGACACCCATCGGAGACCCAGTACTTC

V: TRBV29-1
D: TRBD1
size: -
J: TRBJ2-3
CDR3: CSVRGPTDTQYF
DNA: TGCAGCGTTAGGGGGCCCACAGATACGCAGTATTTT

V: TRBV5-1
D: -
size: -
J: TRBJ1-4
CDR3: CASSLQGSEKLFF
DNA: TGCGCCAGCAGCTTGCAGGGTTCTGAAAAACTGTTTTTT

V: TRBV9
D: TRBD2
size: -
J: TRBJ2-3
CDR3: CASSVRWGGEDTQYF
DNA: TGTGCCAGCAGCGTACGCTGGGGGGGTGAGGATACGCAGTATTTT

V: TRBV5-4
D: -
size: -
J: TRBJ1-2
CDR3: CASSFRDRSYGYTF
DNA: TGTGCCAGCAGCTTTCGAGACAGGAGCTATGGCTACACCTTC

V: TRBV7-3
D: TRBD1
size: -
J: TRBJ1-1
CDR3: CASSPPTGVNTEAFF
DNA: TGTGCCAGCAGCCCTCCGACAGGGGTGAACACTGAAGCTTTCTTT